The 30 T cell receptor beta chains in this list originate from one sample, sequenced in a study of T cells after yellow fever vaccination. From the 5' RACE reads, TCRdb called clonotypes with MiXCR, one entry per CDR3 protein. The sample yields 620,000 or so distinct CDR3 sequences, about 12% seen once. This material consisted of PBMCs, taken on the day of the yellow fever booster vaccination. All receptors derive from a man aged 25 to 40 who received the YFV17D yellow fever vaccine.

This clonotype was counted between two and nine times. The chain recombines TRBV7-2 with TRBJ2-2; the match to TRBD1 covers 10 bases. This CDR3 comprises 18 residues. The germline V gene has CDR1 SGHTA and CDR2 FQGNSA. With 0 bases clipped from V and 5 bases from J, the junction kept 9 bases outside the gene matches. The CDR3 nucleotides are TGTGCCAGCAGCTTAGCGCCTTTTGGACAGGGGGAAACCGGGGAGCTGTTTTTT. As protein: CASSLAPFGQGETGELFF.

The V and J genes are TRBV29-1 and TRBJ2-1, with a possible D match to TRBD1 (5 bases). The germline gives CDR1 SQVTM, CDR2 ANQGSEA. The CDR3 spans 13 residues. V lost 5 bases, J lost 4 bases, and 12 bases lay in between. CDR3 in DNA: TGCAGCGTTCAAAATGACAGTTACAATGAGCAGTTCTTC. As protein: CSVQNDSYNEQFF.

This clonotype was recorded many times. The genes are TRBV18 and TRBJ2-1, with D hard to call. V gave up 8 bases and J gave up 0 bases, with 8 bases separating them. In germline, CDR1 is KGHSH, CDR2 LQKENI. The CDR3 covers 13 residues. CDR3 coding DNA: TGTGCCAGCAGCGAGAGCTCCTACAATGAGCAGTTCTTC. The encoded protein is CASSESSYNEQFF.

The chain combines TRBV30 with TRBJ2-3; 8 bases are a match to TRBD2. The CDR3 consists of 14 residues. Trimming took 4 bases from V and 11 from J; bases not matched to a gene: 14. The germline gives CDR1 GTSNPN, CDR2 SVGIG (reference sequence). The CDR3, as DNA: TGTGCCTGGAAAGCGGGAGCTCTTAGTCTAGGGCAGTATTTT. It encodes CAWKAGALSLGQYF.

The chain recombines TRBV3-1 with TRBJ2-3, with 8 bases identical to TRBD2. Germline V gives CDR1 LGHDT, CDR2 YNNKEL (reference sequence). The CDR3 extends over 17 amino acids. J lost 4 bases, V lost 0 bases, and 9 bases had no gene match. This CDR3 reads CASSQDPRTGGADTQYF. CDR3 sequence (DNA): TGTGCCAGCAGCCAAGATCCACGAACGGGAGGGGCAGATACGCAGTATTTT.

In this sample, this clonotype turned up a few times. The chain has TRBV5-4 and TRBJ2-1; 11 positions agree with TRBD1. In germline, CDR1 is SGHNT, CDR2 YYREEE (reference sequence). V was pared by 1 base and J by 7 bases, with 10 bases of the junction left unmatched. The CDR3 is made up of 17 amino acids. The CDR3 here is CASSLTGQGAGVNEQFF. As DNA, the CDR3 is TGTGCCAGCAGCTTGACAGGACAGGGGGCAGGTGTAAATGAGCAGTTCTTC.

This chain connects TRBV7-2 to TRBJ2-2; TRBD1 or TRBD2 may be the D gene (5 bases each). Germline values: CDR1 SGHTA, CDR2 FQGNSA. V lost 3 bases and J lost 1, with 9 bases in between. This CDR3 has 15 residues. The CDR3 protein is CASSFTGQNTGELFF. The CDR3 bases are TGTGCCAGCAGCTTTACGGGGCAGAACACCGGGGAGCTGTTTTTT. The entire variable domain, with the rest obtained from reference TRBV7-2 and TRBJ2-2, is as follows: GAGVSQSPSNKVTEKGKDVELRCDPISGHTALYWYRQSLGQGLEFLIYFQGNSAPDKSGLPSDRFSAERTGGSVSTLTIQRTQQEDSAVYLCASSFTGQNTGELFFGEGSRLTVL.

This clonotype occurred a few times. The CDR3 sequence is CASSYRVAGESGELFF. In DNA form, the CDR3 reads TGTGCCAGCAGTTACCGGGTAGCGGGAGAGTCCGGGGAGCTGTTTTTT. The chain couples TRBV6-5 to TRBJ2-2; 9 bases are shared with TRBD2. The CDR3 is 16 residues long. The germline V gene encodes CDR1 MNHEY and CDR2 SVGAGI. The trim removed 2 bases at V and 6 bases at J, leaving 7 bases unmatched.

The gene calls are TRBV11-2 and TRBJ2-7; 8 nucleotides align to TRBD2. There are 13 residues in the CDR3. V lost 5 bases and J lost 9; bases outside the gene matches: 9. CDR1 and CDR2 (germline): SGHAT, FQNNGV. The chain's CDR3 is CASSADGAGGQYF. The CDR3, as DNA: TGTGCCAGCAGCGCTGACGGTGCGGGAGGGCAGTACTTC.

The chain joins TRBV14 to TRBJ2-3; D not resolved. The V end lost 2 bases, the J end lost 2 bases, and 8 bases lay between the germline ends. Germline CDR1 reads SGHDN; CDR2 reads FVKESK. This CDR3 is 14 amino acids long. CDR3 nucleotide sequence: TGTGCCAGCAGCCAACCCCTCGTCACAGATACGCAGTATTTT. Translating gives CASSQPLVTDTQYF.

This clonotype was counted a few times. The chain joins TRBV20-1 to TRBJ2-1; 10 bases agree with TRBD2. V dropped 0 bases and J dropped 6; count of bases not matched to a gene: 8. Per germline, CDR1 DFQATT and CDR2 SNEGSKA (reference sequence). The CDR3 extends over 16 amino acids. The CDR3 DNA follows: TGCAGTGCTAGAGATAGGAGCGGGAGGGCCCGCAATGAGCAGTTCTTC. It is translated as CSARDRSGRARNEQFF.

This chain links TRBV20-1 with TRBJ1-2, with D hard to call. The V gene lost 7 bases and the J gene lost 4 bases, with 10 bases spanning the gap. The CDR3 is 11 residues long. Germline CDR1 is DFQATT and CDR2 is SNEGSKA (reference sequence). CDR3 in DNA: TGCAGTGTTGGAGAATTCTATGGCTACACCTTC. This encodes CSVGEFYGYTF.

Ten or more counts support this clonotype. The chain uses TRBV5-1 and TRBJ1-6, with 9 bases lining up with TRBD1. V lost 3 bases, J lost 5 bases, and 3 bases stayed unmatched. The CDR3 length is 15 residues. Germline loops: CDR1 SGHRS, CDR2 YFSETQ. The DNA for the CDR3 is TGCGCCAGCAGCTCACGGACAGGGGATAATTCACCCCTCCACTTT. Residues: CASSSRTGDNSPLHF.

This clonotype has only a few counts. V gene TRBV5-1 combines with J gene TRBJ2-7, with a possible D match to TRBD1 (6 bases). From germline, CDR1 is SGHRS and CDR2 YFSETQ. The CDR3 has 15 amino acids. The V end lost 1 base, the J end lost 4 bases, and 15 bases lay between the germline ends. The CDR3 nucleotides are TGCGCCAGCAGCTTGATAGGACAGACTATGTACGAGCAGTACTTC. Translating gives CASSLIGQTMYEQYF.

Only a few counts were recorded for this clonotype. The genes are TRBV12-3 or TRBV12-4 and TRBJ2-1, with a weak D call TRBD1 (6 bases). The germline V and J ends were trimmed by 5 bases and 4 bases, with 15 bases remaining between them. This CDR3 region has 15 residues. CDR3 DNA: TGTGCCAGCAGTGGGGTGGAACAGGGATACAATGAGCAGTTCTTC. This codes for CASSGVEQGYNEQFF.

The V call is TRBV19, the J call TRBJ2-5; 8 nucleotides agree with TRBD2. The CDR3 consists of 13 residues. The J segment lost 0 bases and the V segment lost 11 bases, leaving 5 bases of the junction unmatched. Looked up from germline, CDR1 is LNHDA and CDR2 is SQIVND (reference sequence). The CDR3 coding sequence is TGTGCCGCCGGGGGGGAGTACCAAGAGACCCAGTACTTC. Its protein is CAAGGEYQETQYF.

This clonotype appeared many times. The rearrangement uses TRBV4-3 and TRBJ2-1; 10 bases map to TRBD1. In germline, CDR1 is LGHNA, CDR2 YSLEER. V lost 3 bases and J lost 9; bases outside the gene matches: 5. CDR3 length: 14 amino acids. CDR3 sequence: CASSHGTGVGEQFF. CDR3 DNA: TGCGCCAGCAGCCACGGGACAGGGGTGGGTGAGCAGTTCTTC.

This clonotype was picked up a small number of times. This chain joins TRBV5-6 and TRBJ1-2; no clear D gene. The CDR3 is 14 residues long. CDR1 and CDR2 (germline): SGHDT, YYEEEE. The V gene lost 0 bases and the J gene lost 4 bases, with 10 bases spanning the gap. DNA for the CDR3: TGTGCCAGCAGCTTGGAGGGATTTGGCTATGGCTACACCTTC. Its translation is CASSLEGFGYGYTF.

V gene TRBV4-1 combines with J gene TRBJ1-5; tentative D call: TRBD1 (5 bases). V shed 3 bases and J shed 8 bases, with 17 bases lying between them. This CDR3 has 15 residues. The germline gives CDR1 MGHRA, CDR2 YSYEKL. CDR3 residues: CASSHTGQGMEPQHF. The CDR3 bases are TGCGCCAGCAGCCACACCGGGCAGGGAATGGAGCCCCAGCATTTT.

This clonotype has only a few counts. The chain uses TRBV7-9 and TRBJ2-6, with D perhaps TRBD2 (6 bases). CDR1 and CDR2 (germline): SEHNR, FQNEAQ (reference sequence). The CDR3 extends over 17 amino acids. The V end was cut by 4 bases, the J end by 3 bases, with 16 bases between. CDR3 sequence reads: CASSSPGLLRGANVLTF. Written as DNA, the CDR3 is TGTGCCAGCAGCTCACCGGGACTGCTCCGTGGGGCCAACGTCCTGACTTTC.

This clonotype turned up a few times. This chain links TRBV7-2 with TRBJ1-5; 7 bases agree with TRBD1. The germline gives CDR1 SGHTA, CDR2 FQGNSA. The CDR3 length is 13 residues. The trim removed 5 bases at V and 5 bases at J, leaving 3 bases unmatched. CDR3 region: CASSAQGDQPQHF. The CDR3, as DNA: TGTGCCAGCAGCGCGCAGGGGGATCAGCCCCAGCATTTT. Full variable domain (remainder filled in from reference TRBV7-2 and TRBJ1-5): GAGVSQSPSNKVTEKGKDVELRCDPISGHTALYWYRQSLGQGLEFLIYFQGNSAPDKSGLPSDRFSAERTGGSVSTLTIQRTQQEDSAVYLCASSAQGDQPQHFGDGTRLSIL.

Only a few counts were recorded for this clonotype. CDR3 in DNA: TGTGCCACCAGCAGAGTTGTGGGAATGTATGAGCAGTTCTTC. The encoded protein is CATSRVVGMYEQFF. The chain has TRBV15 and TRBJ2-1; D gene uncertain. CDR1 is LNHNV and CDR2 is YYDKDF in the germline V gene (reference sequence). Trimming took 1 base from V and 8 from J, leaving 12 bases between them. This CDR3 comprises 14 residues.

The sample holds a few counts of this clonotype. The chain has TRBV7-6 and TRBJ2-5; D remains ambiguous. V lost 5 bases, J lost 3 bases, and 16 bases lay in between. Germline lookup yields CDR1 SGHVS and CDR2 FNYEAQ. The length of the CDR3 is 15 residues. CDR3 loop: CASSRGMGREETQYF. Here the CDR3 DNA reads TGTGCCAGCAGCCGAGGAATGGGAAGGGAAGAGACCCAGTACTTC.

The chain combines TRBV5-1 with TRBJ2-1; maybe TRBD2 (5 bases). CDR3 length equals 15 residues. V was clipped by 4 bases and J by 0 bases, with 11 bases between them. CDR1 and CDR2 from the germline V gene are SGHRS and YFSETQ. The CDR3 coding sequence is TGCGCCAGCAGCGAAAAACTAGACTCCTACAATGAGCAGTTCTTC. Translated: CASSEKLDSYNEQFF. Full variable domain (outside the CDR3, taken from reference TRBV5-1 and TRBJ2-1): KAGVTQTPRYLIKTRGQQVTLSCSPISGHRSVSWYQQTPGQGLQFLFEYFSETQRNKGNFPGRFSGRQFSNSRSEMNVSTLELGDSALYLCASSEKLDSYNEQFFGPGTRLTVL.

This clonotype was counted ten times or more. The junction does not match germline at one end; this may be a read error. The J gene is TRBJ2-7, the V gene TRBV5-1; D call uncertain. This CDR3 has 11 amino acids. The germline CDR1 and CDR2 sequences are SGHRS and YFSETQ. Here the CDR3 reads CASSQNYEQYF. In DNA, the CDR3 is TGTGCCAGCAGTCAAAACTACGAGCAGTACTTC.

This sequence joins TRBV6-5 and TRBJ1-4; D possibly corresponds to TRBD1 (5 bases). This CDR3 contains 15 residues. Germline V gene data show CDR1 as MNHEY and CDR2 as SVGAGI. Trimming removed 5 bases from V and 7 bases from J, with 17 bases in between. The CDR3 region is CASSNPSGGGEKLFF. CDR3 coding DNA: TGTGCCAGCAGTAACCCATCTGGGGGAGGTGAAAAACTGTTTTTT.

The table lists this clonotype with many counts. CDR3 amino acids: CASRNSGNTGELFF. In nucleotides, the CDR3 is TGTGCCAGCAGAAATAGCGGGAACACCGGGGAGCTGTTTTTT. The rearrangement joins TRBV11-3 to TRBJ2-2, with TRBD2 as a possible D gene (6 bases). Germline V lookup: CDR1 SGHNT, CDR2 YENEEA. The V gene lost 6 bases and the J gene lost 1 base, with 9 bases spanning the gap. CDR3 length: 14 residues.

A word on this clonotype: Relative to the germline gene, one junction end is altered; a read error may explain this. The chain has TRBV20-1 and TRBJ2-7; D is unclear. This CDR3 is 13 amino acids long. The germline CDR1 and CDR2 sequences are DFQATT and SNEGSKA (reference sequence). CDR3 nucleotide sequence: TGCAGTGCTAAGCCAGAGGTAATCGACGAGCAGTGCTTC. Translating gives CSAKPEVIDEQCF.

The chain carries TRBV7-7 and TRBJ2-2, with 8 bases that match TRBD2. Germline trimming cut 5 bases from V and 5 bases from J; bases unmatched to any gene: 10. The CDR3 has 16 amino acids. Germline V lookup: CDR1 SSHAT, CDR2 FNYEAQ (reference sequence). The CDR3 protein is CASSEPGGRFTGELFF. CDR3 bases: TGTGCCAGCAGCGAACCTGGCGGGAGGTTTACCGGGGAGCTGTTTTTT. Complete variable domain (other parts from reference TRBV7-7 and TRBJ2-2): GAGVSQSPRYKVTKRGQDVTLRCDPISSHATLYWYQQALGQGPEFLTYFNYEAQPDKSGLPSDRFSAERPEGSISTLTIQRTEQRDSAMYRCASSEPGGRFTGELFFGEGSRLTVL.

V and J are TRBV7-9 and TRBJ2-7; D tentatively reads TRBD1 or TRBD2 (5 bases each). V shed 5 bases and J shed 2 bases, with 13 bases lying between them. Germline loops: CDR1 SEHNR, CDR2 FQNEAQ (reference sequence). This CDR3 has 14 residues. As DNA, the CDR3 is TGTGCCAGCAGCGTCGGGGCCTCAACCTACGAGCAGTACTTC. This sequence encodes CASSVGASTYEQYF.